This T cell receptor (beta chain) was captured by sequencing in a study of blood T cell repertoires in COVID-19. Across the study: The study drew acute and convalescent COVID-19 samples from the United States, Italy and Spain.

Assay: immunoSEQ multiplex PCR; the TCRdb copy retains only in-frame clones and omits some. The sample holds about 7,200 clones, around 89% seen once. The sequence was obtained from a human donor in a cohort sampled during active COVID-19. The donor label of this sample is uncertain. Sample: peripheral blood.

The chain's CDR3 is CASSPGDRTRGAFF. The CDR3 DNA is TGCGCCAGCAGCCCCGGGGACCGAACCAGGGGAGCTTTCTTT. The chain has TRBV4-1 and TRBJ1-1; tentatively, D is TRBD1 (6 bases). This CDR3 comprises 14 residues. The germline V gene encodes CDR1 MGHRA and CDR2 YSYEKL. V gave up 4 bases and J gave up 10 bases, with 19 bases separating them.